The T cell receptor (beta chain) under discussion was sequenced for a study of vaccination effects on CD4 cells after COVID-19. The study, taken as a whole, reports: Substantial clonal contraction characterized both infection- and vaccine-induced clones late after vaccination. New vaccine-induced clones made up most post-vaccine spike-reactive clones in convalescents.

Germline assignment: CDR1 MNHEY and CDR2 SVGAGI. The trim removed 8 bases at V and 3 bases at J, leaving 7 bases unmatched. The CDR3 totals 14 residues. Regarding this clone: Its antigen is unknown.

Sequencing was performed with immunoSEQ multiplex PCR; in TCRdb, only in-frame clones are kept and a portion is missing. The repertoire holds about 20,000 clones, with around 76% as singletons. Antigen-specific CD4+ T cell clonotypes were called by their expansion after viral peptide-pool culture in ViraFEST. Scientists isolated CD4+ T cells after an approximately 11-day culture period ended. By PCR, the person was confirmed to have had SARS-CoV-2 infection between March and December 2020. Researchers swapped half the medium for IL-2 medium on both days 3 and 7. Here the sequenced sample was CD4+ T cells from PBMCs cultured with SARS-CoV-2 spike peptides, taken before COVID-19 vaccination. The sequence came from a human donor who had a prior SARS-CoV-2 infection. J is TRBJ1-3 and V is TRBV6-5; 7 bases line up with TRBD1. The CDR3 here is CASGIRGSGNTIYF. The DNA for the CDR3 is TGTGCCAGCGGAATCAGGGGGAGTGGAAACACCATATATTTT.